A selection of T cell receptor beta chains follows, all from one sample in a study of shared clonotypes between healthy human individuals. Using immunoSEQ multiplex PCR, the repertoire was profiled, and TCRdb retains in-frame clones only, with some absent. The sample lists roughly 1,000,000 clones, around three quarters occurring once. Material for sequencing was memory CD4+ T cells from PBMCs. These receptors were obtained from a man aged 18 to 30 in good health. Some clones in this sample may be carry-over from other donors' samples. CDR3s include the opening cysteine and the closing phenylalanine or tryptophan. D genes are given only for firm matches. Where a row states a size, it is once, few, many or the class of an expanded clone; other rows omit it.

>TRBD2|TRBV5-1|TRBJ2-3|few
TGCGCCAGCAGTGGACTAGCGATAACAGATACGCAGTATTTT
CASSGLAITDTQYF
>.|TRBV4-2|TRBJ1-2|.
TGTGCCAGCAGCCAGGATGGACACTCCTATGGCTACACCTTC
CASSQDGHSYGYTF
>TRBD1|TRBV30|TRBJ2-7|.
TGTGCCTGGATACCTCGGGACAGAGATTACGAGCAGTACTTC
CAWIPRDRDYEQYF
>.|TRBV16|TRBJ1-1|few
TGTGCCAGCAGCAGGCAGCCGTACACTGAAGCTTTCTTT
CASSRQPYTEAFF
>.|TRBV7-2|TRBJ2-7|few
TGTGCCAGCAGCCCCTTCACGGGACCCTACGAGCAGTACTTC
CASSPFTGPYEQYF
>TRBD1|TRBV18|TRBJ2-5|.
TGTGCCAGCTCACGAACGACAGGGTTGGTTGAGACCCAGTACTTC
CASSRTTGLVETQYF
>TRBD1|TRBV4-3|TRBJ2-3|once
TGCGCCAGCAGCCACCAGACAGGGGTTAGCACAGATACGCAGTATTTT
CASSHQTGVSTDTQYF
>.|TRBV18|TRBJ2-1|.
TGTGCCAGCTCACCAGGCGAAAAACAGTTCTTC
CASSPGEKQFF
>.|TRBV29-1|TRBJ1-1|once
TGCAGCGTTGTAAGGGCAGGGCGATACCCTATGAACACTGAAGCTTTCTTT
CSVVRAGRYPMNTEAFF
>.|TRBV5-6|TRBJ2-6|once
TGTGCCAGCAGCGACGAACCGAGGGGGTCCAACGTCCTGACTTTC
CASSDEPRGSNVLTF
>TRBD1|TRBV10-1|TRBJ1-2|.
TGCGCCAGCAGTGAGTACAGGGGTAGCGGCTACACCTTC
CASSEYRGSGYTF
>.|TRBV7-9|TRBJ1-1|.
TGTGCCAGCAGCTTAGAAGCCAAGAACACTGAAGCTTTCTTT
CASSLEAKNTEAFF
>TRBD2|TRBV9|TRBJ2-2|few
TGTGCCAGCAGCAGACGACTAGCGGGAGCCGGGGAGCTGTTTTTT
CASSRRLAGAGELFF
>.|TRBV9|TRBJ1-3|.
TGTGCCAGCAGCCCACGCCCCTCCCCCGGACTCGCGGACACCATATATTTT
CASSPRPSPGLADTIYF
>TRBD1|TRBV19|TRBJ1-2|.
TGTGCCAGTAGTATCCGAACTTCCGGGACAGGGGACGCCTATGGCTACACCTTC
CASSIRTSGTGDAYGYTF
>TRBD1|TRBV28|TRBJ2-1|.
TGTGCCAGCAGCCCAAGGGGGACAGCTCACAATGAGCAGTTCTTC
CASSPRGTAHNEQFF
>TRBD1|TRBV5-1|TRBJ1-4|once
TGCGCCAGCAGCCCACTAGGGGACAGGGGGAATGAAAAACTGTTTTTT
CASSPLGDRGNEKLFF
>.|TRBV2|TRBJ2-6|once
TGTGCCAGCAGCTACACAGGCCCCGGGGCCAACGTCCTGACTTTC
CASSYTGPGANVLTF
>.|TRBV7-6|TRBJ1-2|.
TGTGCCAGCAGCTTAAACGAGGGATTTGGGGGCTACACCTTC
CASSLNEGFGGYTF
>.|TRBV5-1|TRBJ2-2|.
TGCGCCAGCAGCTGGGGGACTTCCCACGGGGAGCTGTTTTTT
CASSWGTSHGELFF
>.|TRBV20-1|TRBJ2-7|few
TGCAGTGCTAGAGATTCCGGGTGGGAGTACTTC
CSARDSGWEYF
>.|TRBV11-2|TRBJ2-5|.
TGTGCCAGCAGCTTAGCCGGTCCAAATGGGGGGACCCAGTACTTC
CASSLAGPNGGTQYF
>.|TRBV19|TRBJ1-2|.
TGTGCCAGTAGTTCAAACTCTCAGCTGAACTATGGCTACACCTTC
CASSSNSQLNYGYTF
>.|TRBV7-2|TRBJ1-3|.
TGTGCCAGCAGGCAGGGGCCCGGAAACACCATATATTTT
CASRQGPGNTIYF
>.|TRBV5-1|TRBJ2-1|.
TGCGCCAGCAGCTTTGGGAACAACCTTGGCGGTGAGCAGTTCTTC
CASSFGNNLGGEQFF
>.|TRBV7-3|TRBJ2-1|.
TGTGCCAGCAGCGCTTGGGACTCTCGGAGCAATGAGCAGTTCTTC
CASSAWDSRSNEQFF
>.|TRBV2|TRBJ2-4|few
TGTGCCAGCAGTGAACTCCGGAACATTCAGTACTTC
CASSELRNIQYF
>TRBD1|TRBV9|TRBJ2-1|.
TGTGCCAGCAGCGGAGGGACAGGTGGATACAATGAGCAGTTCTTC
CASSGGTGGYNEQFF
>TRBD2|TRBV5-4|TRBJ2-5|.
TGTGCCAGCAGCAAAGGGACTAGCAACGGAGAGACCCAGTACTTC
CASSKGTSNGETQYF
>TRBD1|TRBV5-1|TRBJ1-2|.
TGCGCCAGCAGCGCCGGGGGACAGGGACTGGATGGCTACACCTTC
CASSAGGQGLDGYTF
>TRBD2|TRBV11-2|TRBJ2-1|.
TGTGCCAGCAGCCCGAGAAGTACTAGCGCGTACAATGAGCAGTTCTTC
CASSPRSTSAYNEQFF
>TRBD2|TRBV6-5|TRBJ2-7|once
TGTGCCAGCAGGGGGAGGACTAGCGGTACCTACGAGCAGTACTTC
CASRGRTSGTYEQYF
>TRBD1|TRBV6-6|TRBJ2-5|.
TGTGCCAGCAGTCGCACGACAGGGGGAAACGGAGAGACCCAGTACTTC
CASSRTTGGNGETQYF
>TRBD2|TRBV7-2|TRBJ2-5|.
TGTGCCAGCAGCTTAGGGACTAGTGGAGAGACCCAGTACTTC
CASSLGTSGETQYF
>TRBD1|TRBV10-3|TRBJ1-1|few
TGTGCCATCAGTGGGACAGGGGGCGAGTTGAGCACTGAAGCTTTCTTT
CAISGTGGELSTEAFF
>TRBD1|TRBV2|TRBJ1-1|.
TGTGCCAGCAAAAAGGGTCAGGGGGGGACTGAAGCTTTCTTT
CASKKGQGGTEAFF
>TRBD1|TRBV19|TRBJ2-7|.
TGTGCCAGTAGCCGACAGGGGGCTTACTACGAGCAGTACTTC
CASSRQGAYYEQYF
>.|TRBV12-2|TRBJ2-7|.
TGTGCAAGTCGCTTAGCCCCGGGAGTAACTGGCTACGAGCAGTACTTC
CASRLAPGVTGYEQYF
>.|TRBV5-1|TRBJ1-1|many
TGCGCCAGCAGCACACAGGGACGGATGAACACTGAAGCTTTCTTT
CASSTQGRMNTEAFF
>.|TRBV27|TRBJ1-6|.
TGTGCCAGCAGTTTAGGCAGGTTGGCTTCACCCCTCCACTTT
CASSLGRLASPLHF